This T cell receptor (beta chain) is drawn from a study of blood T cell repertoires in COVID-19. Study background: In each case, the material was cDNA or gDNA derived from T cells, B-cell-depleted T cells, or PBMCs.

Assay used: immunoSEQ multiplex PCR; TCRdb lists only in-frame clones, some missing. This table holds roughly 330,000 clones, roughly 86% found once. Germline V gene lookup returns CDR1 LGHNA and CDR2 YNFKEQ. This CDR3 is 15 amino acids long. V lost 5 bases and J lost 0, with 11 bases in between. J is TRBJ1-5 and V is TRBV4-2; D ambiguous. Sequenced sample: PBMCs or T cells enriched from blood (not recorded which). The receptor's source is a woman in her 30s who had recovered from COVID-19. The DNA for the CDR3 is TGTGCCAGCAGCGACGGGGATTATAGCAATCAGCCCCAGCATTTT. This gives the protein CASSDGDYSNQPQHF.